This T cell receptor beta chain was recovered during a study of shared clonotypes between healthy human individuals. Study-level findings and limits: Around 5.4% of naive CD4 clonotypes were common to several donors.

CDR3 length: 16 amino acids. Between the trimmed V and J ends, which lost 6 bases and 1 base, there was a span of 19 bases. Germline V gives CDR1 LNHDA, CDR2 SQIVND (reference sequence). Profiled with immunoSEQ multiplex PCR; TCRdb holds only in-frame clones, not every one. The table lists around 700,000 clones, around 72% of them singletons. This clone showed up just a few times. Its antigen is still unknown. This clonotype was obtained from a woman younger than 45 in good health. The sequenced sample consisted of memory CD4+ T cells sorted from blood. The sample's subset: CD45RA-negative fraction. This chain joins TRBV19 and TRBJ2-7, with a possible D match to TRBD1 (6 bases). CDR3 amino acids: CASRAHGTQESYEQYF. In DNA, the CDR3 is TGTGCCAGTAGAGCTCACGGGACACAAGAATCCTACGAGCAGTACTTC.